These 27 T cell receptor beta chains came from one sample sequenced in a study of CD8 T cells in Susac syndrome. RNA amounts of roughly 0.5 to 1 ug underwent reverse transcription with random hexamers. TCRdb reprocessed the immunoSEQ multiplex PCR reads with MiXCR, giving one entry per CDR3 protein. The data show 150,000 to 200,000 distinct CDR3 sequences, 90% to 95% seen once. The sample was CD4+ T cells from PBMCs. The receptor set was obtained from a human donor with multiple sclerosis.

V is TRBV4-2 and J is TRBJ2-1; 9 nucleotides align to TRBD1. CDR3 length: 16 residues. The germline V gene has CDR1 LGHNA and CDR2 YNFKEQ. V was pared by 0 bases and J by 7 bases, with 7 bases of the junction left unmatched. DNA of the CDR3: TGTGCCAGCAGCCAAGATAGTGGGACAGGGAGGAATGAGCAGTTCTTC. Its protein product is CASSQDSGTGRNEQFF.

The rearrangement joins TRBV20-1 to TRBJ2-4; 12 bases align to TRBD2. Germline CDR1 is DFQATT and CDR2 is SNEGSKA (reference sequence). The V segment lost 3 bases and the J segment 4 bases; nucleotides outside the gene matches: 7. The CDR3 is 16 residues long. The CDR3 loop is CSASPGLAGKKNIQYF. In nucleotides, the CDR3 is TGCAGTGCTAGTCCCGGACTAGCGGGAAAAAAAAACATTCAGTACTTC.

V is TRBV12-3 or TRBV12-4 and J is TRBJ2-2; weak D call: TRBD2 (6 bases). This CDR3 comprises 16 residues. V was clipped by 4 bases and J by 0 bases, with 12 bases between them. The CDR3: CASSSQGLSNTGELFF. The CDR3 DNA is TGTGCCAGCAGTTCCCAGGGACTCTCGAACACCGGGGAGCTGTTTTTT.

The chain combines TRBV25-1 with TRBJ1-2; 8 bases are shared with TRBD1. Germline CDR1 is MGHDK and CDR2 is SYGVNS. This CDR3 contains 15 residues. J lost 5 bases, V lost 4 bases, and 9 bases had no gene match. DNA of the CDR3: TGTGCCAGCAGTGCTGAAACCAGGGGGCCATATGGCTACACCTTC. It yields the protein CASSAETRGPYGYTF.

The table lists this clonotype with a few counts. This chain connects TRBV5-4 to TRBJ1-5; tentative D call: TRBD1 (6 bases). Germline CDR1 and CDR2: SGHNT and YYREEE (reference sequence). This CDR3 has 15 amino acids. V was trimmed by 6 bases and J by 2 bases, leaving 15 bases between them. The CDR3 sequence is CASTGGGRGNQPQHF. CDR3 nucleotide sequence: TGTGCCAGCACGGGGGGCGGAAGAGGCAATCAGCCCCAGCATTTT.

The genes are TRBV19 and TRBJ2-7; 12 nucleotides align to TRBD1. The CDR3 length is 15 residues. The germline V gene encodes CDR1 LNHDA and CDR2 SQIVND (reference sequence). With 4 bases clipped from V and 6 bases from J, the junction kept 7 bases outside the gene matches. CDR3 sequence reads: CASSTRGTGGGEQYF. Written as DNA, the CDR3 is TGTGCCAGTAGTACGCGTGGGACAGGGGGCGGCGAGCAGTACTTC.

This clonotype was detected only once. The V gene is TRBV29-1, the J gene TRBJ1-1; D not certain. CDR3 length: 15 amino acids. The germline CDR1 and CDR2 sequences are SQVTM and ANQGSEA. V shed 4 bases and J shed 0 bases, with 15 bases lying between them. Here the CDR3 reads CSVGPGSKMNTEAFF. CDR3 DNA: TGCAGCGTTGGGCCGGGGTCGAAGATGAACACTGAAGCTTTCTTT.

This chain joins TRBV28 and TRBJ1-1, with D possibly matching TRBD1 (5 bases). CDR3 size: 15 residues. Germline loops: CDR1 MDHEN, CDR2 SYDVKM. V was shortened by 4 bases and J by 1 base, with 13 bases between the two germline ends. CDR3 sequence: CASSSGGGGNTEAFF. The DNA of the CDR3 is TGTGCCAGCAGTTCCGGGGGGGGAGGGAACACTGAAGCTTTCTTT.

V and J are TRBV20-1 and TRBJ2-5, with D maybe TRBD1 (5 bases). CDR3 size: 13 residues. The V gene's germline CDR1 is DFQATT and CDR2 SNEGSKA (reference sequence). The V and J ends lost 0 bases and 1 base respectively, with 6 bases between them. Here the CDR3 reads CSAREQVQETQYF. The CDR3 DNA is TGCAGTGCTAGAGAACAGGTCCAAGAGACCCAGTACTTC.

This chain links TRBV5-1 with TRBJ2-7, with unresolved D. There are 14 residues in the CDR3. V shed 4 bases and J shed 5 bases, with 16 bases lying between them. The germline V gene has CDR1 SGHRS and CDR2 YFSETQ. CDR3 DNA sequence: TGCGCCAGCAGCCCCGGCCCGACCGGCGACGAGCAGTACTTC. This sequence encodes CASSPGPTGDEQYF.

The chain's CDR3 is CASSLQGGYTDTQYF. CDR3 coding DNA: TGTGCCAGCAGCTTACAAGGCGGTTACACAGATACGCAGTATTTT. The chain links TRBV7-2 to TRBJ2-3; no firm D call. With 2 bases removed from V and 2 bases from J, the gap between germline ends came to 11 bases. The germline V gene has CDR1 SGHTA and CDR2 FQGNSA. The CDR3 runs 15 residues.

V is TRBV12-3 or TRBV12-4 and J is TRBJ1-5; D uncertain. V lost 4 bases, J lost 0 bases, and 10 bases lay in between. This CDR3 contains 15 residues. The CDR3 region has the DNA TGTGCCAGCAGTTCCAGCGCCCTTAGCAATCAGCCCCAGCATTTT. It codes for CASSSSALSNQPQHF.

The rearrangement uses TRBV3-1 and TRBJ1-2; 10 bases fit TRBD1. The CDR3 sequence is 13 residues long. The germline V gene encodes CDR1 LGHDT and CDR2 YNNKEL (reference sequence). Trimming removed 4 bases from V and 11 bases from J; junction bases left unmatched: 7. CDR3 sequence: CASSLQDRGAYTF. CDR3 coding DNA: TGTGCCAGCAGCCTCCAGGACAGGGGGGCGTACACCTTC.

The chain recombines TRBV29-1 with TRBJ1-2, with 7 bases lining up with TRBD1. V lost 1 base, J lost 0 bases, and 5 bases stayed unmatched. CDR1 SQVTM and CDR2 ANQGSEA come from the germline V gene. This CDR3 spans 15 amino acids. The CDR3 DNA reads as TGCAGCGTTGAAGGAGGGACAGTTGCTAACTATGGCTACACCTTC. Its protein is CSVEGGTVANYGYTF.

The J gene is TRBJ1-2, the V gene TRBV30, with D maybe TRBD1 (6 bases). V was shortened by 1 base and J by 8 bases, with 17 bases between the two germline ends. Germline CDR1 reads GTSNPN; CDR2 reads SVGIG (reference sequence). CDR3 length equals 14 residues. The CDR3 region is CAWSAVGTSYGYTF. The CDR3 DNA sequence: TGTGCCTGGAGTGCGGTCGGGACAAGTTACGGCTACACCTTC.

This chain connects TRBV20-1 to TRBJ2-2; D call uncertain. The V gene lost 7 bases and the J gene lost 4 bases, with 16 bases spanning the gap. The CDR3 totals 14 residues. Germline CDR1 is DFQATT and CDR2 is SNEGSKA (reference sequence). CDR3 region: CSVTDQSGTGELFF. DNA for the CDR3: TGCAGTGTCACAGACCAGTCGGGCACCGGGGAGCTGTTTTTT.

The chain carries TRBV4-3 and TRBJ2-3; 14 bases align to TRBD2. CDR3 length: 14 amino acids. V lost 4 bases, J lost 6 bases, and 0 bases stayed unmatched. Per germline, CDR1 LGHNA and CDR2 YSLEER. As DNA, the CDR3 is TGCGCCAGCAGCCGACTAGCGGGAGGGGATACGCAGTATTTT. Its translation: CASSRLAGGDTQYF.

The chain couples TRBV5-1 to TRBJ1-6, with D hard to call. V was trimmed by 0 bases and J by 6 bases, leaving 7 bases between them. CDR1 and CDR2 (germline): SGHRS, YFSETQ. CDR3 length equals 14 residues. The CDR3 sequence is CASSLDRFNSPLHF. The CDR3 nucleotides read TGCGCCAGCAGCTTGGACAGATTTAATTCACCCCTCCACTTT.

The chain has TRBV5-4 and TRBJ2-1, with D perhaps being TRBD1 or TRBD2 (6 bases each). Trimming took off 0 bases at V and 2 bases at J, with 9 bases between the two ends. Germline V CDR1 and CDR2: SGHNT, YYREEE (reference sequence). The CDR3 has 15 amino acids. CDR3 in DNA: TGTGCCAGCAGCTTGGGCGGGGACACCTACAATGAGCAGTTCTTC. Residues: CASSLGGDTYNEQFF.

The sample holds a few counts of this clonotype. The V and J genes are TRBV9 and TRBJ2-7; D unclear. V was pared by 0 bases and J by 0 bases, with 7 bases between. The CDR3 runs to 14 residues. Germline V CDR1 and CDR2: SGDLS, YYNGEE. The CDR3 region has the DNA TGTGCCAGCAGCGTAGACAGCAGCTCCTACGAGCAGTACTTC. It codes for CASSVDSSSYEQYF.

This chain joins TRBV9 and TRBJ2-1, with 9 bases that match TRBD1. The V gene's germline CDR1 is SGDLS and CDR2 YYNGEE. V was pared by 4 bases and J by 4 bases, with 9 bases of the junction left unmatched. The CDR3 totals 16 residues. The CDR3 spells CASSPTLGQGYNEQFF. In DNA, the CDR3 is TGTGCCAGCAGCCCCACCTTAGGACAGGGGTACAATGAGCAGTTCTTC.

V is TRBV7-6 and J is TRBJ2-1, with D possibly matching TRBD2 (5 bases). Germline V gene sequence: CDR1 SGHVS, CDR2 FNYEAQ. Trimming took 5 bases from V and 12 from J, leaving 17 bases between them. The CDR3 runs 13 residues. The CDR3 sequence: CASSPILGLGQFF. In DNA form, the CDR3 reads TGTGCCAGCAGCCCTATACTAGGTTTAGGGCAGTTCTTC.

The chain carries TRBV11-1 and TRBJ2-3, with no clear D. There are 14 residues in the CDR3. Looked up from germline, CDR1 is SGHAT and CDR2 is FQDESV (reference sequence). The ends were cut back, 0 bases at V and 9 bases at J, with 13 bases in the middle. The CDR3 sequence: CASSLALEAVTQYF. The CDR3 coding sequence is TGTGCCAGCAGCTTAGCGCTTGAAGCAGTCACGCAGTATTTT.

This clonotype was detected a few times. The chain joins TRBV29-1 to TRBJ2-7, with D possibly TRBD1 on 6 matching bases. Trimming cost V 6 bases and J 6 bases, with 18 bases left between them. CDR1 SQVTM and CDR2 ANQGSEA come from the germline V gene. This CDR3 is built from 13 residues. CDR3 protein: CSVGTGNSIEQYF. The CDR3, as DNA: TGCAGCGTCGGAACAGGGAACTCGATCGAGCAGTACTTC.

The V and J genes are TRBV5-6 and TRBJ2-4; TRBD2 aligns across 8 bases. CDR1 is SGHDT and CDR2 is YYEEEE in the germline V gene. The V gene end was trimmed by 4 bases and the J gene end by 8 bases; junction bases not matched to a gene: 8. This CDR3 region has 14 residues. CDR3 sequence: CASSASSGSDIQYF. The DNA of the CDR3 is TGTGCCAGCAGCGCGTCCAGCGGGAGCGACATTCAGTACTTC.

This sequence joins TRBV7-9 and TRBJ2-4, with D perhaps TRBD1 (5 bases). V lost 1 base and J 0 bases, leaving 7 bases between the germline ends. This CDR3 is 15 amino acids long. The V gene's germline CDR1 is SEHNR and CDR2 FQNEAQ (reference sequence). The CDR3 here is CASSLGRAAKNIQYF. The CDR3 DNA is TGTGCCAGCAGCTTAGGCAGGGCAGCCAAAAACATTCAGTACTTC.

V and J are TRBV5-6 and TRBJ1-2, with D tentatively TRBD1 (6 bases). V lost 4 bases, J lost 5 bases, and 24 bases lay in between. The germline CDR1 and CDR2 sequences are SGHDT and YYEEEE. CDR3 length: 17 amino acids. The DNA of the CDR3 is TGTGCCAGCAGCCCTACCCGTCTGGGCAGGGGCTCTTATGGCTACACCTTC. Its translation is CASSPTRLGRGSYGYTF.